Each of the 26 T cell receptor beta chains below was sequenced from the same sample in a study of T cell clonality in common variable immunodeficiency. The table came from immunoSEQ multiplex PCR; TCRdb's copy has only in-frame clones and leaves some out. Altogether about 37,000 clones were found in the sample, and no singletons occur. Specimen: peripheral blood mononuclear cells. These receptors originate from a person aged 18-70 years in good health.

This clone was counted ten times or more. The read ends 3 residues before the CDR3 terminus; that terminus is restored from the germline J gene. V usage is TRBV30 and J usage is TRBJ1-2; the D is unclear. V lost 3 bases and J 0 bases, leaving 8 bases between the germline ends. The CDR3 runs 13 residues. Germline assignment: CDR1 GTSNPN and CDR2 SVGIG (reference sequence). CDR3 DNA, as far as it was read: TGTGCCTGGAGGACGCAGGCTAACTATGGC. It is translated as CAWRTQANYG. The entire CDR3 reads CAWRTQANYGYTF.

This clone was recorded many times. The read halts 3 residues ahead of the CDR3 end, with the missing end drawn from the germline J gene. The gene calls are TRBV5-1 and TRBJ2-3; tentative D call: TRBD2 (6 bases). This CDR3 comprises 15 residues. The V end lost 1 base, the J end lost 2 bases, and 11 bases lay between the germline ends. Germline CDR1 reads SGHRS; CDR2 reads YFSETQ. The part of the CDR3 DNA that was read is TGCGCCAGCAGCTTGTGGGGCGGGGCCACAGATACG. This codes for CASSLWGGATDT. The full CDR3 sequence reads CASSLWGGATDTQYF.

This clone was found many times. The read gets to within 3 residues of the CDR3 end, and the germline J gene fills in the rest. The chain has TRBV20-1 and TRBJ2-3; TRBD1 might be the D (6 bases). The germline V gene encodes CDR1 DFQATT and CDR2 SNEGSKA (reference sequence). CDR3 length: 14 residues. The V end lost 6 bases, the J end lost 2 bases, and 15 bases lay between the germline ends. The sequenced CDR3 bases are TGCAGTGCCCTCCCGGGACATTTCACAGATACG. It codes for CSALPGHFTDT. Given in full, the CDR3 is CSALPGHFTDTQYF.

The table lists this clone with many counts. The read ends 3 residues before the CDR3 terminus; that terminus is restored from the germline J gene. V usage is TRBV2 and J usage is TRBJ1-1; no clear D gene. Per germline, CDR1 SNHLY and CDR2 FYNNEI. The V end was cut by 6 bases, the J end by 3 bases, with 14 bases between. This CDR3 region has 14 residues. The CDR3 sequence: CASSEIQSYTEAFF. The CDR3 bases that were read are TGTGCCAGCAGCGAAATACAGAGTTACACTGAA.

This clone was observed at least ten times. The sequenced fragment ends 3 residues before the CDR3 boundary, so the rest is inferred from the germline J gene. The chain links TRBV2 to TRBJ2-1; TRBD1 agrees at 8 bases. Germline V gene data show CDR1 as SNHLY and CDR2 as FYNNEI. V lost 8 bases and J lost 1; bases outside the gene matches: 4. The CDR3 consists of 14 residues. The CDR3 region is CASADRASYNEQFF. The CDR3 DNA, read in part, is TGTGCCAGCGCGGACAGGGCGTCCTACAATGAG.

Many counts were recorded for this clone. Read data end 3 residues before the CDR3 end; the end is taken from the germline J gene. The chain couples TRBV20-1 to TRBJ1-6; D is perhaps TRBD1 (5 bases). The germline V gene encodes CDR1 DFQATT and CDR2 SNEGSKA (reference sequence). The CDR3 sequence is 14 residues long. The CDR3 region is CTQNGGWNNSPLHF. The part of the CDR3 DNA that was read is TGCACCCAGAATGGGGGGTGGAATAATTCACCC.

The sample holds many counts of this clone. The missing CDR3 end, 3 residues past where the read stops, is filled in from the germline J gene. The chain couples TRBV7-3 to TRBJ2-1; possible D gene TRBD1, 5 bases. This CDR3 contains 15 residues. The ends were cut back, 0 bases at V and 3 bases at J, with 9 bases in the middle. Germline V gene data show CDR1 as SGHTA and CDR2 as FQGTGA. The sequenced part of the CDR3 DNA is TGTGCCAGCAGCTTAACTGTTGACAGCTACAATGAG. It codes for CASSLTVDSYNE. The entire CDR3 is CASSLTVDSYNEQFF.

This clone was recorded many times. With the read ending 3 residues before the CDR3 end, the germline J gene is used to fill in that end. V and J are TRBV19 and TRBJ2-5, with 9 bases that match TRBD1. V trimming: 5 bases; J trimming: 2 bases; junction bases outside the gene matches: 6. The V gene's germline CDR1 is LNHDA and CDR2 SQIVND (reference sequence). This CDR3 region has 15 residues. The CDR3: CASSRDRDQQETQYF. CDR3 bases read: TGTGCCAGTAGTCGGGACAGGGATCAGCAAGAGACC.

This clone was counted ten times or more. The read ends 3 residues before the CDR3 terminus; that terminus is restored from the germline J gene. The chain employs TRBV10-3 and TRBJ2-7; D possibly corresponds to TRBD2 (5 bases). In germline, CDR1 is ENHRY, CDR2 SYGVKD. The CDR3 loop spans 14 amino acids. V was trimmed by 1 base and J by 3 bases, leaving 10 bases between them. CDR3 bases read: TGTGCCATCAGTGAGTACCTTGAGGGCTACGAG. Its protein product is CAISEYLEGYE. The entire CDR3 protein is CAISEYLEGYEQYF.

This clone was counted between two and nine times. The CDR3 is CASSLGTGGANVLTF. CDR3 DNA, as far as it was read: TGCGCCAGCAGCTTGGGTACAGGTGGGGCCAACGTC. The genes are TRBV5-1 and TRBJ2-6; possible D gene TRBD1, 5 bases. Coverage ceases 3 residues before the CDR3 finishes, and the germline J gene fills in the end. The germline V gene has CDR1 SGHRS and CDR2 YFSETQ. Trimming removed 0 bases at V and 3 bases at J, with 7 bases between. The CDR3 loop spans 15 amino acids. Looking up the rest from reference TRBV5-1 and TRBJ2-6 gives the full variable domain: KAGVTQTPRYLIKTRGQQVTLSCSPISGHRSVSWYQQTPGQGLQFLFEYFSETQRNKGNFPGRFSGRQFSNSRSEMNVSTLELGDSALYLCASSLGTGGANVLTFGAGSRLTVL.

This clone was detected ten times or more. The read stops 3 residues short of the end of the CDR3; the missing end is completed from the germline J gene. J is TRBJ2-3 and V is TRBV18; TRBD2 might be the D (6 bases). The CDR3 consists of 13 residues. The germline CDR1 and CDR2 sequences are KGHSH and LQKENI. Trimming removed 4 bases at V and 6 bases at J, with 11 bases between. Partial CDR3 DNA: TGTGCCAGCTCACGGGACTGGCTCGATACG. Amino acid sequence: CASSRDWLDT. The full CDR3 protein reads CASSRDWLDTQYF.

Many counts were recorded for this clone. The read ends 3 residues early relative to the CDR3; the germline J gene fills the gap. The chain employs TRBV5-4 and TRBJ2-1, with 9 bases identical to TRBD1. CDR1 is SGHNT and CDR2 is YYREEE in the germline V gene (reference sequence). The CDR3 extends over 14 amino acids. The ends lost 6 bases at V and 5 bases at J; junction bases unmatched: 6. CDR3 residues: CASTRTGDNNEQFF. Incomplete CDR3 DNA: TGTGCCAGCACTCGGACAGGGGACAACAATGAG.

This clone occurred many times. The missing CDR3 end, 3 residues past where the read stops, is filled in from the germline J gene. The J gene is TRBJ1-2, the V gene TRBV7-3, with D unclear. V lost 5 bases to trimming and J lost 3 bases, with 10 bases between them. CDR1 and CDR2 (germline): SGHTA, FQGTGA. The CDR3 totals 13 residues. The part of the CDR3 DNA that was read is TGTGCCAGCAGCCCCCGCGCCGACTATGGC. Protein sequence: CASSPRADYG. The complete CDR3 sequence is CASSPRADYGYTF.

This clone showed up many times. The sequenced part of the CDR3 DNA is TGTGCCAGCAGTAAGGACAGGTTGAGGAACGAG. Translating gives CASSKDRLRNE. The entire CDR3 reads CASSKDRLRNEQYF. The V call is TRBV12-3 or TRBV12-4, the J call TRBJ2-7, with 7 bases identical to TRBD1. The CDR3 end falls 3 residues outside the read, so it is completed with the germline J gene. The CDR3 has 14 residues. After removal of 5 bases from V and 5 bases from J, the junction contained 9 bases not matched to a gene.

This clone has ten or more counts. Sequencing ends 3 residues short of the CDR3 end; the germline J gene provides the rest. The chain employs TRBV5-1 and TRBJ2-7; 8 positions agree with TRBD1. Germline assignment: CDR1 SGHRS and CDR2 YFSETQ. V gave up 5 bases and J gave up 0 bases; unmatched junction bases: 7. The CDR3 is 15 residues long. Partial CDR3 DNA: TGCGCCAGCAGTCGCGGACAGGGAAGCTCCTACGAG. Its translation: CASSRGQGSSYE. The full CDR3 reads CASSRGQGSSYEQYF.

The sample holds many counts of this clone. From the germline J gene comes the end of the CDR3, since the read stops 3 residues before it. V usage is TRBV3-1 (or the pseudogene TRBV3-2) and J usage is TRBJ2-3; no clear D. Germline V gives CDR1 LGHDT, CDR2 YNNKEL (reference sequence). The length of the CDR3 is 12 residues. The CDR3 sequence: CASSQHQRTQYF. The sequenced part of the CDR3 DNA is TGTGCCAGCAGCCAACACCAACGGACG.

In this sample, this clone turned up many times. The read falls 3 residues short of the CDR3 end, and the missing part is taken from the germline J gene. V gene TRBV7-2 combines with J gene TRBJ2-5, with D possibly being TRBD2 (6 bases). Germline lookup yields CDR1 SGHTA and CDR2 FQGNSA. The V and J ends lost 1 base and 3 bases respectively, with 9 bases between them. The length of the CDR3 is 14 residues. CDR3 protein: CASSLVGGEETQYF. CDR3 bases read: TGTGCCAGCAGCTTAGTTGGAGGGGAAGAGACC.

There are many counts of this clone. The CDR3 is cut off 3 residues early in the read; its end comes from the germline J gene. The rearrangement links TRBV20-1 to TRBJ1-4; 8 bases map to TRBD1. This CDR3 region has 15 residues. Germline V gene sequence: CDR1 DFQATT, CDR2 SNEGSKA (reference sequence). The J segment lost 5 bases and the V segment lost 2 bases, leaving 7 bases of the junction unmatched. The CDR3 DNA, read in part, is TGCAGTGCTAGACCCAGGACAGGGAACAATGAAAAA. As protein: CSARPRTGNNEK. The entire CDR3 sequence reads CSARPRTGNNEKLFF.

Many counts were recorded for this clone. The sequenced part of the CDR3 DNA is TGCAGTGCTAGATCGGGGGGGACAGGGCCGAGGTACACTGAA. Translated: CSARSGGTGPRYTE. Given in full, the CDR3 is CSARSGGTGPRYTEAFF. The rearrangement joins TRBV20-1 to TRBJ1-1; TRBD1 matches at 9 bases. The read halts 3 residues ahead of the CDR3 end, with the missing end drawn from the germline J gene. Germline V gene data show CDR1 as DFQATT and CDR2 as SNEGSKA (reference sequence). The CDR3 covers 17 residues. Trimming at V came to 2 bases and at J to 3 bases, leaving 13 bases not matched to a gene.

To note about this clone: The read falls 3 residues short of the CDR3 end, and the missing part is taken from the germline J gene. V usage is TRBV7-2 and J usage is TRBJ1-5; TRBD1 matches 8 bases. The junction had 10 bases not matched to a gene; V was cut back by 0 bases and J by 9 bases. CDR3 size: 16 residues. Per the germline V gene, CDR1 is SGHTA and CDR2 is FQGNSA. The CDR3 loop reads CASSLAGQARIGPQHF. CDR3 DNA (partial): TGTGCCAGCAGCTTAGCGGGACAGGCTAGGATTGGGCCC.

This clone was seen at least ten times. From the germline J gene comes the end of the CDR3, since the read stops 3 residues before it. The chain is built from TRBV2 and TRBJ2-4; TRBD1 matches at 7 bases. The CDR3 extends over 15 amino acids. V gave up 5 bases and J gave up 0 bases; unmatched junction bases: 4. CDR1 is SNHLY and CDR2 is FYNNEI in the germline V gene. CDR3 bases read: TGTGCCAGCAGTTGGGACAGCCTAGCCAAAAACATT. This sequence encodes CASSWDSLAKNI. The entire CDR3 protein is CASSWDSLAKNIQYF.

Ten or more counts support this clone. Read sequence stops 3 residues before the CDR3 end, and the germline J gene provides the missing end. The chain carries TRBV7-6 and TRBJ1-5, with D perhaps TRBD1 (5 bases). CDR3 length: 15 amino acids. Deletions cut 1 base from V and 4 bases from J, with 11 bases between. Germline CDR1 is SGHVS and CDR2 is FNYEAQ. CDR3 bases read: TGTGCCAGCAGCTTAGGTGGGGCCAGAAATCAGCCC. Amino acid sequence: CASSLGGARNQP. The full CDR3 reads CASSLGGARNQPQHF.

This clone has a count of ten or more. The read finishes 3 residues shy of the CDR3 end, and the germline J gene is used to complete it. The chain has TRBV29-1 and TRBJ2-7, with D possibly being TRBD1 or TRBD2 (5 bases each). Germline assignment: CDR1 SQVTM and CDR2 ANQGSEA. The length of the CDR3 is 12 residues. Trimming shortened V by 4 bases and J by 4 bases, and 11 bases separated the two germline ends. CDR3 DNA (partial): TGCAGCGTTGTTCAGGGAGATTACGAG. Translation gives CSVVQGDYE. The complete CDR3 sequence is CSVVQGDYEQYF.

Many counts were recorded for this clone. CDR3 region: CASSLGLVSSYEQYF. Incomplete CDR3 DNA: TGTGCCAGCAGCTTGGGACTAGTGTCGTCCTACGAG. V is TRBV7-2 and J is TRBJ2-7, with 8 positions matching TRBD2. Sequencing ends 3 residues short of the CDR3 end; the germline J gene provides the rest. The CDR3 contains 15 residues. J was trimmed by 1 base and V by 3 bases; bases with no gene match: 5. Germline CDR1 SGHTA, CDR2 FQGNSA.

This clone was counted ten times or more. Read sequence stops 3 residues before the CDR3 end, and the germline J gene provides the missing end. The J gene is TRBJ2-2, the V gene TRBV4-1; D gene unclear. Trimming cost V 0 bases and J 6 bases, with 11 bases left between them. The CDR3 consists of 15 residues. Germline V CDR1 and CDR2: MGHRA, YSYEKL. CDR3 DNA (partial): TGCGCCAGCAGCCAAGATCGTTTCGTTGCCGGGGAG. Protein product: CASSQDRFVAGE. The whole CDR3 is CASSQDRFVAGELFF.

This clone was counted many times. The read comes to an end 3 residues before the CDR3 does, leaving the germline J gene to fill in the end. This chain links TRBV2 with TRBJ1-1, with D possibly being TRBD1 (6 bases). The CDR3 is 15 amino acids. The germline gives CDR1 SNHLY, CDR2 FYNNEI. V shed 9 bases and J shed 1 base, with 18 bases lying between them. The chain's CDR3 is CARLAGGYRNTEAFF. CDR3 DNA (partial): TGTGCCAGATTAGCGGGGGGCTATCGGAACACTGAA. The full variable domain, in which reference TRBV2 and TRBJ1-1 provide the parts outside the CDR3, is EPEVTQTPSHQVTQMGQEVILRCVPISNHLYFYWYRQILGQKVEFLVSFYNNEISEKSEIFDDQFSVERPDGSNFTLKIRSTKLEDSAMYFCARLAGGYRNTEAFFGQGTRLTVV.